The following is a T cell receptor beta chain sequence with its context. The germline V gene has CDR1 SGHNT and CDR2 YYREEE (reference sequence). The V gene end was trimmed by 5 bases and the J gene end by 3 bases; junction bases not matched to a gene: 3. CDR3 length: 13 amino acids. The data were produced by immunoSEQ multiplex PCR, yet TCRdb's version contains in-frame clones alone and is incomplete. This table has around 250,000 clones, about nine tenths appearing once. The data are from a study of blood T cell repertoires in COVID-19. The sequence was obtained from a man aged 40-49 years with active or convalescent COVID-19. The chain employs TRBV5-4 and TRBJ1-1, with TRBD1 matching 8 bases. The sequencing sample was made of peripheral blood. CDR3 region: CASSHRGDTEAFF. CDR3 coding DNA: TGTGCCAGCAGTCACAGGGGGGACACTGAAGCTTTCTTT.